Below, one T cell receptor beta chain is given with its context. The study sampled blood at baseline, cycle 4 day 1, and cycle 7 day 1. This sample stems from a study of OX40 agonist ivuxolimab in advanced cancers. About the study: Ivuxolimab, which is an agonistic anti-OX40 (CD134) antibody, was administered to the patients. Administration of intravenous ivuxolimab to patients occurred every 2 weeks at 0.01 to 10 mg/kg.

Here immunoSEQ multiplex PCR was the method, and the copy in TCRdb shows in-frame clones only, minus some. The data show around 65,000 clones, with approximately 80% seen just once and around 2% held by the top ten. The CDR3 has 18 residues. Trimming took 1 base from V and 0 from J; bases not matched to a gene: 7. From germline, CDR1 is WNHNN and CDR2 SYGVQD (reference sequence). The rearrangement uses TRBV10-1 and TRBJ1-1; 11 bases align to TRBD1. The TCR sequence derives from an adult with an advanced solid tumor such as melanoma, head and neck, liver or kidney cancer. This material consisted of CD4+ or CD8+ T cells sorted from blood, taken in a trial of the OX40 agonist ivuxolimab. The CDR3 region has the DNA TGCGCCAGCAGTGAGTGGACAGGGGGCACCACGATGAACACTGAAGCTTTCTTT. Translating it yields CASSEWTGGTTMNTEAFF.